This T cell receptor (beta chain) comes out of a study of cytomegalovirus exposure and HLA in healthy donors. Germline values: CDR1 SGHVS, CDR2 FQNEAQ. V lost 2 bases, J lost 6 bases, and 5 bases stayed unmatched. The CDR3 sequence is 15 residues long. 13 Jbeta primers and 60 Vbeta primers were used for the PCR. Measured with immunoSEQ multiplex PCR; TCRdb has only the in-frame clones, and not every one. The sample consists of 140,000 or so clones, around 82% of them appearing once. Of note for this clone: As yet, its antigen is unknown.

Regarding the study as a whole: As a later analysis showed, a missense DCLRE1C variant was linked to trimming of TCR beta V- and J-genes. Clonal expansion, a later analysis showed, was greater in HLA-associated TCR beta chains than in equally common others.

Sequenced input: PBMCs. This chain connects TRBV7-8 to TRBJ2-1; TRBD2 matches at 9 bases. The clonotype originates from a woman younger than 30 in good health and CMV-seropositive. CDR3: CASSLMLAGSNEQFF. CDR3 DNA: TGTGCCAGCAGCTTAATGCTAGCGGGGTCCAATGAGCAGTTCTTC.